Listed below are T cell receptor beta chains from one sample, sequenced in a study of control samples from healthy donors and cancer patients. The protocol was immunoSEQ multiplex PCR, while the TCRdb copy is restricted to in-frame clones and leaves out a portion. The sample carries roughly 140,000 clones, over 90% recorded once. Sequencing was done on a sample of blood. These TCRs come from a man between 50 and 59 years old in good health. CDR3s include the opening cysteine and the closing phenylalanine or tryptophan. The order of the fields is D gene, J gene, clone size, V gene, CDR3 protein, CDR3 DNA. D genes are given only for firm matches. A row's size may be missing; if present it is once, few, many or a size class.

>TRBD1|TRBJ1-4|NA|TRBV6-5
CASRPGTGHEKLFF
TGTGCCAGCAGACCCGGGACAGGGCATGAAAAACTGTTTTTT
>TRBD2|TRBJ2-3|NA|TRBV15
CATSREGSLASGDTSTDTQYF
TGTGCCACCAGCAGAGAAGGGAGTTTGGCTAGCGGGGATACTAGCACAGATACGCAGTATTTT
>NA|TRBJ1-6|NA|TRBV10-3
CAISELGRETSYNSPLHF
TGTGCCATCAGTGAATTGGGCAGGGAAACCTCCTATAATTCACCCCTCCACTTT
>NA|TRBJ2-2|NA|TRBV29-1
CSAAAGHNTGELFF
TGCAGCGCTGCCGCGGGACACAACACCGGGGAGCTGTTTTTT
>NA|TRBJ1-5|NA|TRBV15
CATSRDNRVGQPQHF
TGTGCCACCAGCAGAGATAACAGGGTAGGTCAGCCCCAGCATTTT
>NA|TRBJ1-4|NA|TRBV3-1/TRBV3-2
CASSHLVATNEKLFF
TGTGCCAGCAGCCACCTCGTCGCAACTAATGAAAAACTGTTTTTT
>NA|TRBJ2-7|NA|TRBV12-3/TRBV12-4
CASSLETSREQYF
TGTGCCAGCAGTTTAGAGACTAGTCGCGAGCAGTACTTC
>TRBD1|TRBJ1-5|NA|TRBV6-1
CASSDGQGAGNQPQHF
TGTGCCAGCAGTGACGGACAGGGGGCAGGCAATCAGCCCCAGCATTTT
>NA|TRBJ2-1|NA|TRBV12-3/TRBV12-4
CASSFKESNEQFF
TGTGCCAGCAGTTTTAAAGAATCGAATGAGCAGTTCTTC
>TRBD2|TRBJ2-7|NA|TRBV7-9
CASSPGGLAAYEQYF
TGTGCCAGCAGCCCAGGGGGACTAGCGGCCTACGAGCAGTACTTC
>TRBD1|TRBJ1-1|NA|TRBV5-4
CASSRGEDRGRTEAFF
TGTGCCAGCAGTCGTGGGGAGGACAGGGGGCGAACTGAAGCTTTCTTT
>NA|TRBJ1-5|NA|TRBV3-1/TRBV3-2
CASSQDQDQPQHF
TGTGCCAGCAGCCAAGATCAAGATCAGCCCCAGCATTTT
>NA|TRBJ1-4|NA|TRBV30
CAWSSQGEKLFF
TGTGCCTGGAGTTCCCAGGGTGAAAAACTGTTTTTT
>NA|TRBJ1-6|NA|TRBV10-3
CAIRQSSYNSPLHF
TGTGCCATCAGGCAGAGCTCCTATAATTCACCCCTCCACTTT
>NA|TRBJ1-1|NA|TRBV7-9
CASRFGGETEAFF
TGTGCCAGCAGGTTCGGGGGGGAAACTGAAGCTTTCTTT
>TRBD1|TRBJ1-2|NA|TRBV7-2
CASSGRDRGGYTF
TGTGCCAGCAGCGGCCGGGACAGGGGCGGCTACACCTTC
>NA|TRBJ2-5|NA|TRBV11-2
CASSLDKGPVRETQYF
TGTGCCAGCAGCTTAGATAAGGGGCCGGTAAGGGAGACCCAGTACTTC
>TRBD2|TRBJ2-1|NA|TRBV9
CASSDGLGSYNEQFF
TGTGCCAGCAGCGACGGACTAGGTTCCTACAATGAGCAGTTCTTC
>TRBD2|TRBJ2-7|NA|TRBV4-1
CASSQGLAIYEQYF
TGCGCCAGCAGCCAAGGACTAGCGATCTACGAGCAGTACTTC
>NA|TRBJ2-2|NA|TRBV29-1
CSVDSRGDTGELFF
TGCAGCGTTGACTCCAGGGGAGACACCGGGGAGCTGTTTTTT
>NA|TRBJ2-1|NA|TRBV7-3
CASSPSGLSSYNEQFF
TGTGCCAGCAGCCCCAGCGGTCTTAGCTCCTACAATGAGCAGTTCTTC
>NA|TRBJ2-2|few|TRBV28
CASSLWALYTGELFF
TGTGCCAGCAGTTTATGGGCCCTTTACACCGGGGAGCTGTTTTTT
>NA|TRBJ1-1|NA|TRBV12-3/TRBV12-4
CASSGTANTEAFF
TGTGCCAGCAGTGGGACGGCCAACACTGAAGCTTTCTTT
>NA|TRBJ2-3|NA|TRBV7-2
CASLPDSSDTQYF
TGTGCCAGCCTACCGGACAGTTCAGATACGCAGTATTTT
>NA|TRBJ1-2|NA|TRBV3-1/TRBV3-2
CASSRDALITYGYTF
TGTGCCAGCAGCCGGGACGCCTTGATAACCTATGGCTACACCTTC
>TRBD2|TRBJ2-7|NA|TRBV6-5
CASSYLTSGRWEQYF
TGTGCCAGCAGTTACTTGACTAGCGGGAGGTGGGAGCAGTACTTC